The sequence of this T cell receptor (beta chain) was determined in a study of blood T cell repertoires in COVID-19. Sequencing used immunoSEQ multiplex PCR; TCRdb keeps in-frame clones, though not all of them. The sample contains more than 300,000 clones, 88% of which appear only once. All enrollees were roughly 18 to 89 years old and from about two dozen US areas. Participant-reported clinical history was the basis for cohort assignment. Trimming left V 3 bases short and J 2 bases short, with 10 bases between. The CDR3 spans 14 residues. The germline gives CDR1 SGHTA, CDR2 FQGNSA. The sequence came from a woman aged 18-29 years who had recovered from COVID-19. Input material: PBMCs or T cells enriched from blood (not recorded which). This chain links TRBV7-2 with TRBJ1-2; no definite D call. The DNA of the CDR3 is TGTGCCAGCAGCTTCTTTGAGGAAAACTATGGCTACACCTTC. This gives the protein CASSFFEENYGYTF.